Listed below are T cell receptor beta chains from one sample, sequenced in a study of blood T cell repertoires in COVID-19. Clones were read by immunoSEQ multiplex PCR, and TCRdb kept only the in-frame ones, dropping some. This sample has under 200,000 clones, with around 91% found just once. The material sequenced was PBMCs or T cells enriched from blood (not recorded which). The origin of the receptors is a woman under 30 who had recovered from COVID-19. The CDR3 runs from the conserved cysteine through the conserved F or W. Each record gives: J gene, D gene, clone size, V gene, CDR3 protein, CDR3 DNA. D genes are given only for firm matches. The listing skips clone size in some rows; elsewhere it reads once, few, many or a size class.

TRBJ2-3	TRBD2	.	TRBV25-1	CASSETGLASDTQYF	TGTGCCAGCAGTGAAACGGGACTAGCGTCAGATACGCAGTATTTT
TRBJ1-2	.	.	TRBV7-9	CASSLEGDYGYTF	TGTGCCAGCAGCTTAGAGGGGGACTATGGCTACACCTTC
TRBJ2-1	.	.	TRBV5-8	CASRLQGSSYNEQFF	TGTGCCAGCAGGCTCCAGGGGAGCTCCTACAATGAGCAGTTCTTC
TRBJ2-7	TRBD1	.	TRBV2	CASRFRDRSYEQYF	TGTGCCAGCAGATTCCGGGACAGGTCTTACGAGCAGTACTTC
TRBJ1-5	.	.	TRBV6-1	CASSETGKRDQPQHF	TGTGCCAGCAGTGAGACCGGTAAGCGGGATCAGCCCCAGCATTTT
TRBJ1-5	TRBD1	.	TRBV7-6	CASSQAPTRGQSNQPQHF	TGTGCCAGCAGCCAAGCCCCCACCAGGGGACAGAGCAATCAGCCCCAGCATTTT
TRBJ1-5	.	.	TRBV27	CASSSPRTATCNQPQHF	TGTGCCAGCAGTTCACCCCGGACAGCAACTTGCAATCAGCCCCAGCATTTT
TRBJ2-3	TRBD2	.	TRBV30	CAWSSGSTDTQYF	TGTGCCTGGTCTAGCGGGAGCACAGATACGCAGTATTTT
TRBJ1-2	.	.	TRBV5-6	CASRNPGRNYGYTF	TGTGCCAGCAGAAATCCCGGGAGGAACTATGGCTACACCTTC
TRBJ1-1	TRBD1	.	TRBV7-8	CASSFGTVGGNTEAFF	TGTGCCAGCAGCTTCGGGACAGTCGGGGGGAACACTGAAGCTTTCTTT
TRBJ2-3	.	.	TRBV27	CASSLISFAGTDTQYF	TGTGCCAGCAGTTTAATTAGTTTTGCGGGCACAGATACGCAGTATTTT
TRBJ2-7	.	.	TRBV30	CAWSEIADHYEQYF	TGTGCCTGGAGTGAGATAGCTGATCACTACGAGCAGTACTTC
TRBJ2-3	.	once	TRBV25-1	CASSRDFTDTQYF	TGTGCCAGCAGTAGGGACTTCACAGATACGCAGTATTTT
TRBJ2-7	.	.	TRBV18	CASSMDNHEQYF	TGTGCCAGCTCAATGGACAATCACGAGCAGTACTTC
TRBJ1-2	.	few	TRBV4-2	CASSQGGDDSNYGYTF	TGTGCCAGCAGCCAAGGCGGTGACGACTCTAACTATGGCTACACCTTC
TRBJ2-1	TRBD1	.	TRBV27	CASSLGTGVYNEQFF	TGTGCCAGCAGTTTAGGTACAGGGGTCTACAATGAGCAGTTCTTC
TRBJ2-1	TRBD2	.	TRBV3-1/TRBV3-2	CASSPPGRVYNEQFF	TGTGCCAGCAGCCCCCCCGGGAGGGTGTACAATGAGCAGTTCTTC
TRBJ2-3	.	.	TRBV9	CASSPRAEPLTDTQYF	TGTGCCAGCAGCCCCAGAGCGGAGCCCCTAACAGATACGCAGTATTTT
TRBJ2-4	.	.	TRBV6-5	CASSYDSGNIQYF	TGTGCCAGCAGTTACGACTCAGGGAACATTCAGTACTTC
TRBJ2-3	TRBD1	.	TRBV19	CASSGFRGQAITDTQYF	TGTGCCAGTAGCGGATTTCGGGGACAGGCGATCACAGATACGCAGTATTTT
TRBJ2-2	TRBD2	.	TRBV5-1	CASSPTSASNTGELFF	TGCGCCAGCAGCCCAACTAGCGCGTCGAACACCGGGGAGCTGTTTTTT
TRBJ1-1	.	.	TRBV5-1	CASSFQGSTEAFF	TGCGCCAGCAGCTTCCAGGGGAGCACTGAAGCTTTCTTT
TRBJ2-5	.	.	TRBV4-2	CASSPRISGTRETQYF	TGTGCCAGCAGCCCCCGAATAAGCGGTACTCGGGAGACCCAGTACTTC
TRBJ2-4	TRBD2	.	TRBV28	CASSSSGSRSPFQYF	TGTGCCAGCAGTTCTAGCGGATCCCGGTCCCCATTTCAGTACTTC
TRBJ2-1	.	.	TRBV14	CASSLLGSDNEQFF	TGTGCCAGCAGCCTACTCGGGAGCGACAATGAGCAGTTCTTC
TRBJ2-7	.	.	TRBV7-6	CASSLGGLCSYEQYF	TGTGCCAGCAGCTTAGGTGGACTGTGTTCCTACGAGCAGTACTTC
TRBJ2-3	.	few	TRBV6-4	CASRPSLSSDTQYF	TGTGCCAGCCGACCTAGCCTATCGTCAGATACGCAGTATTTT
TRBJ2-7	TRBD1	.	TRBV6-6	CASSSLTGGDEQYF	TGTGCCAGCAGTTCTTTGACAGGGGGGGACGAGCAGTACTTC
TRBJ2-1	.	.	TRBV6-5	CASRPLTVGSEQFF	TGTGCCAGCAGGCCCTTGACAGTGGGAAGTGAGCAGTTCTTC
TRBJ2-5	.	.	TRBV27	CASRLAWRGEETQYF	TGTGCCAGCAGACTAGCGTGGAGGGGGGAAGAGACCCAGTACTTC
TRBJ2-1	.	.	TRBV15	CATSRDQGGNNEQFF	TGTGCCACCAGCAGAGATCAGGGGGGCAACAATGAGCAGTTCTTC
TRBJ1-4	TRBD1	once	TRBV28	CASRQGAEKLFF	TGTGCCAGCCGACAGGGGGCAGAAAAACTGTTTTTT
TRBJ2-7	.	.	TRBV15	CATSRDLGHQTSYEQYF	TGTGCCACCAGCAGAGATCTAGGACACCAAACCTCCTACGAGCAGTACTTC